This T cell receptor beta chain was sequenced for a study of early T cells in non-severe SARS-CoV-2 infection. About the research overall: Bulk RNA isolated from unsorted whole blood underwent sequencing; chains were not paired.

Molecules of cDNA were individually given unique molecular identifiers that were attached to them. TCRdb reprocessed the 5' RACE reads with MiXCR, giving one entry per CDR3 protein. The top ten clones hold roughly 8.1% of a sample with roughly 81,000 distinct CDR3 sequences, 6% to 7% of them seen once. V dropped 6 bases and J dropped 4; count of bases not matched to a gene: 9. The germline V gene encodes CDR1 DFQATT and CDR2 SNEGSKA (reference sequence). The CDR3 length is 15 residues. This clonotype was found many times. Its antigen is not identified. Study results and limitations: Using VDJdb, the matching emphasized anti-spike CD8 responses while missing private and CD4 specificities.

The chain has TRBV20-1 and TRBJ1-5; TRBD1 agrees at 10 bases. The specimen was whole blood. The receptor was derived from an adult who was a healthcare worker with PCR-confirmed SARS-CoV-2 infection or an uninfected control (not recorded which). The CDR3 sequence: CSAKRQGAFNQPQHF. In DNA form, the CDR3 reads TGCAGTGCCAAGAGACAGGGGGCTTTTAATCAGCCCCAGCATTTT.